The 15 T cell receptor beta chains reported below all come from one sample, sequenced in a study of T cell repertoires in cytomegalovirus infection. TCRdb analysed the reads with MiXCR anew, one entry per CDR3 protein. Seen here are over 200,000 distinct CDR3 sequences, approximately 13% observed once, and the top ten hold 7% to 9.5%. The sample was PBMCs. These receptors were collected from a human donor in good health (CMV status not recorded). Some clones in this sample may be carry-over from other donors' samples.

A remark on this clonotype: One junction end does not reproduce the germline sequence, and a read error may be involved. The J gene is TRBJ1-5, the V gene TRBV4-1; weak D call: TRBD1 (5 bases). Germline V gene lookup returns CDR1 MGHRA and CDR2 YSYEKL. The CDR3 sequence is 16 residues long. CDR3 in DNA: TGTGCCAGCGGCCAGTCAAGTCAGGGTATCAATCAGCCCCAGCATTTT. The encoded protein is CASGQSSQGINQPQHF.

This clonotype has only a few counts. The rearrangement uses TRBV5-4 and TRBJ1-1; tentatively, D is TRBD1 (5 bases). The V gene lost 2 bases and the J gene lost 4 bases, with 9 bases spanning the gap. The CDR3 is made up of 13 amino acids. Germline V gene lookup returns CDR1 SGHNT and CDR2 YYREEE (reference sequence). The CDR3 loop reads CASSFPGPTEAFF. The CDR3 DNA reads TGTGCCAGCAGCTTCCCGGGACCCACTGAAGCTTTCTTT.

There are many counts of this clonotype. The V gene is TRBV7-2, the J gene TRBJ2-7; D not resolved. Germline CDR1 SGHTA, CDR2 FQGNSA. The germline V and J ends were trimmed by 2 bases and 3 bases, with 8 bases remaining between them. This CDR3 region has 13 residues. CDR3 in amino acids: CASSLFTGYEQYF. As DNA, the CDR3 is TGTGCCAGCAGCTTATTTACGGGCTACGAGCAGTACTTC. The variable domain in full, completed from reference TRBV7-2 and TRBJ2-7, reads GAGVSQSPSNKVTEKGKDVELRCDPISGHTALYWYRQSLGQGLEFLIYFQGNSAPDKSGLPSDRFSAERTGGSVSTLTIQRTQQEDSAVYLCASSLFTGYEQYFGPGTRLTVT.

V gene TRBV29-1 combines with J gene TRBJ1-3, with D uncertain. Germline V gene lookup returns CDR1 SQVTM and CDR2 ANQGSEA. The ends were cut back, 5 bases at V and 10 bases at J, with 9 bases in the middle. The CDR3 is made up of 10 amino acids. The CDR3 DNA reads as TGCAGCGTTTTTGGGGAAACCATATATTTT. Residues: CSVFGETIYF. Together with reference TRBV29-1 and TRBJ1-3, the CDR3 gives the full variable domain: SAVISQKPSRDICQRGTSLTIQCQVDSQVTMMFWYRQQPGQSLTLIATANQGSEATYESGFVIDKFPISRPNLTFSTLTVSNMSPEDSSIYLCSVFGETIYFGEGSWLTVV.

This clonotype was observed a handful of times. CDR3 in amino acids: CASRRTVVSTDTQYF. As DNA, the CDR3 is TGTGCCAGCAGGCGAACGGTCGTGAGCACAGATACGCAGTATTTT. V is TRBV2 and J is TRBJ2-3; the D is unclear. The germline gives CDR1 SNHLY, CDR2 FYNNEI. The CDR3 is made up of 15 amino acids. The V gene lost 6 bases and the J gene lost 0 bases, with 13 bases spanning the gap. The variable domain in full, with the rest retrieved from reference TRBV2 and TRBJ2-3, is EPEVTQTPSHQVTQMGQEVILRCVPISNHLYFYWYRQILGQKVEFLVSFYNNEISEKSEIFDDQFSVERPDGSNFTLKIRSTKLEDSAMYFCASRRTVVSTDTQYFGPGTRLTVL.

This clonotype occurred a few times. The V call is TRBV12-3 or TRBV12-4, the J call TRBJ1-2; D is unclear. Trimming shortened V by 5 bases and J by 4 bases, and 14 bases separated the two germline ends. The CDR3 is made up of 14 amino acids. Here the CDR3 reads CASSPSQQSYGYTF. CDR3 coding DNA: TGTGCCAGCAGTCCCTCACAGCAGTCCTATGGCTACACCTTC.

This clonotype occurred a few times. The chain couples TRBV6-6 to TRBJ1-3; a possible D gene is TRBD1 (5 bases). Trimming took 10 bases from V and 4 from J, leaving 14 bases between them. Germline CDR1 reads MNHNY; CDR2 reads SVGAGI (reference sequence). This CDR3 is built from 13 residues. The CDR3 region has the DNA TGTGCCACCCTACCTGGGACCGGAAACACCATATATTTT. Residues: CATLPGTGNTIYF.

This clonotype was recorded many times. This chain links TRBV7-9 with TRBJ1-5, with D perhaps TRBD1 (5 bases). The CDR3 covers 15 residues. Germline CDR1 is SEHNR and CDR2 is FQNEAQ (reference sequence). Trimming took off 3 bases at V and 1 base at J, with 10 bases between the two ends. The CDR3 sequence: CASSLMGGSNQPQHF. The CDR3 DNA sequence: TGTGCCAGCAGCTTGATGGGGGGGAGCAATCAGCCCCAGCATTTT.

This clonotype was observed a few times. The chain has TRBV4-3 and TRBJ2-1; no clear D gene. The V and J ends lost 3 bases and 4 bases respectively, with 13 bases between them. The length of the CDR3 is 15 residues. The germline gives CDR1 LGHNA, CDR2 YSLEER. The CDR3 DNA reads as TGCGCCAGCAGCCAGGAAGAAGGTTCGTACAATGAGCAGTTCTTC. Amino acids: CASSQEEGSYNEQFF.

Only a few counts were recorded for this clonotype. The chain joins TRBV6-2 or TRBV6-3 to TRBJ1-2; a weak D match, TRBD1 (6 bases). The germline gives CDR1 MNHEY, CDR2 SVGEGT. V lost 4 bases to trimming and J lost 5 bases, with 20 bases between them. The CDR3 spans 16 residues. The CDR3 DNA is TGTGCCAGCAGTTCGCTTAGATGGGGGGCTCGTTATGGCTACACCTTC. Its protein is CASSSLRWGARYGYTF.

In its sample, this clonotype was seen many times. The J gene is TRBJ1-2, the V gene TRBV6-5; D is undetermined. Trimming removed 8 bases from V and 4 bases from J, with 8 bases in between. CDR3 size: 11 residues. Per germline, CDR1 MNHEY and CDR2 SVGAGI. In nucleotides, the CDR3 is TGTGCCAGCCTTTCTATCTATGGCTACACCTTC. This encodes CASLSIYGYTF.

This chain joins TRBV14 and TRBJ2-6; TRBD2 aligns across 8 bases. CDR3 length: 17 residues. The germline gives CDR1 SGHDN, CDR2 FVKESK. V was clipped by 1 base and J by 3 bases; unmatched bases: 5. CDR3 residues: CASSQAAGAGGANVLTF. In DNA, the CDR3 is TGTGCCAGCAGCCAAGCAGCGGGAGCAGGTGGGGCCAACGTCCTGACTTTC.

There are a few counts of this clonotype. The chain has TRBV20-1 and TRBJ2-7; no firm D call. The CDR3 has 11 residues. V was shortened by 3 bases and J by 5 bases, with 8 bases between the two germline ends. The germline V gene encodes CDR1 DFQATT and CDR2 SNEGSKA (reference sequence). The CDR3 region has the DNA TGCAGTGCTAGCGGTTACGACGAGCAGTACTTC. Encoded protein: CSASGYDEQYF.

This clonotype was seen repeatedly, ten times or more. The chain couples TRBV7-2 to TRBJ2-5; D not resolved. Trimming left V 1 base short and J 2 bases short, with 5 bases between. From germline, CDR1 is SGHTA and CDR2 FQGNSA. The CDR3 has 13 amino acids. The CDR3 sequence is CASSLERQETQYF. CDR3 DNA sequence: TGTGCCAGCAGCTTAGAAAGACAAGAGACCCAGTACTTC.

The chain recombines TRBV4-1 with TRBJ2-7, with D perhaps given as TRBD1 or TRBD2 (6 bases each). Trimming took off 0 bases at V and 2 bases at J, with 20 bases between the two ends. The CDR3 is 18 residues long. Germline V gene data show CDR1 as MGHRA and CDR2 as YSYEKL. The CDR3 spells CASSQDRGVKQVAYEQYF. The CDR3 DNA reads as TGCGCCAGCAGCCAAGATAGGGGGGTGAAGCAAGTGGCCTACGAGCAGTACTTC.